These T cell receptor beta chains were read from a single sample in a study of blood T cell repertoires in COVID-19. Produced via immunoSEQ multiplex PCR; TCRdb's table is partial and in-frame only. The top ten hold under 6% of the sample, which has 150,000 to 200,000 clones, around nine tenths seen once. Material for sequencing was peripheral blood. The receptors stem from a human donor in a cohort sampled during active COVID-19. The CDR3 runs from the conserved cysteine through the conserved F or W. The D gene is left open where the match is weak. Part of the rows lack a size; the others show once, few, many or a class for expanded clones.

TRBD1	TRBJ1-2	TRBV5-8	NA	TGTGCCAGCCGCCCGGGACAGTTTAACTATGGCTACACCTTC	CASRPGQFNYGYTF
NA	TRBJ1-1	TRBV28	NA	TGTGCCAGCAGTTCCCCTGGCGATAGAGGCACTGAAGCTTTCTTT	CASSSPGDRGTEAFF
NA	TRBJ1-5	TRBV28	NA	TGTGCCAGCAGTTCTCCCGAAGGGGGTGGTCAGCCCCAGCATTTT	CASSSPEGGGQPQHF
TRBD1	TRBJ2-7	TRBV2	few	TGTGCCAGCAGTGAAATCGGGACAGGAGCCTACGAGCAGTACTTC	CASSEIGTGAYEQYF
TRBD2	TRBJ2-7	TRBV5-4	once	TGTGCCAGCAGCTTGGTTGGGACTAAAAACGAGCAGTACTTC	CASSLVGTKNEQYF
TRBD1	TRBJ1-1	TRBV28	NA	TGTGCCAGCAGTTCCCCGGGACAGCTCGAAGCTTTCTTT	CASSSPGQLEAFF
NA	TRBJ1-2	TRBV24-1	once	TGTGCCACCAGTGATTGGTCAGGGCGCTATGGCTACACCTTC	CATSDWSGRYGYTF
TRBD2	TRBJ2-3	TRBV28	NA	TGTGCCAGCAGTTCCCTCGGACTAGCGGAGGGCACAGATACGCAGTATTTT	CASSSLGLAEGTDTQYF
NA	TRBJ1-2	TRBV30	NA	TGTGCCTGGAGTTCAGAGGGTGGCTACACCTTC	CAWSSEGGYTF
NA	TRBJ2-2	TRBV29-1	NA	TGCAGCGTCGGAGGAGGGGGCACGTTCGGGGAGCTGTTTTTT	CSVGGGGTFGELFF
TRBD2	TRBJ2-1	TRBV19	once	TGTGCCAGTAGTATACAGGACGGGGGGAATGAGCAGTTCTTC	CASSIQDGGNEQFF
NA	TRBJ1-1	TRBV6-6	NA	TGTGCCAGCAGTTCCCAGACTCGGAACACTGAAGCTTTCTTT	CASSSQTRNTEAFF
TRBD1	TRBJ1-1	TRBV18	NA	TGTGCCAGCTCAGACAGGGGGATGAACACTGAAGCTTTCTTT	CASSDRGMNTEAFF
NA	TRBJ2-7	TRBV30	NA	TGTGCCTGGAGTGTAGTAGGGGCGGCCTACGAGCAGTACTTC	CAWSVVGAAYEQYF
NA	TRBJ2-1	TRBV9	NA	TGTGCCAGCAGCGTGTCACAGGGACCCTACAATGAGCAGTTCTTC	CASSVSQGPYNEQFF
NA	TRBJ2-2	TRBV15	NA	TGTGCCACCAGCAGAGATCTTAGTGGTGGCGGGGAGCTGTTTTTT	CATSRDLSGGGELFF
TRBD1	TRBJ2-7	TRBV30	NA	TGTGCCTGGATTCGGGGGACAGGGGCTTCCTACGAGCAGTACTTC	CAWIRGTGASYEQYF
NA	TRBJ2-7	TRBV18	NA	TGTGCCAGCTCACCAGCAGGGTCCAACGAGCAGTACTTC	CASSPAGSNEQYF
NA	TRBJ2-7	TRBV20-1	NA	TGCAGTGCTAGTGACAAGAGACTTTTTATCTACGAGCAGTACTTC	CSASDKRLFIYEQYF
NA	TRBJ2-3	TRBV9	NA	TGTGCCAGCAGCACCCGTCGATCGGGCACAGATACGCAGTATTTT	CASSTRRSGTDTQYF
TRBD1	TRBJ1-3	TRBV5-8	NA	TGTGCCAGCAGCTACGGACAGGGCGGAAACACCATATATTTT	CASSYGQGGNTIYF
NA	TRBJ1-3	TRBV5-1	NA	TGCGCCAGCAGCTTGACTGTAGCGCAGGGGTCTGGAAACACCATATATTTT	CASSLTVAQGSGNTIYF
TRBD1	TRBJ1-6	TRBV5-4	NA	TGTGCCAGCAGCCGAGGACAGGGGAGCTCCTATAATTCACCCCTCCACTTT	CASSRGQGSSYNSPLHF
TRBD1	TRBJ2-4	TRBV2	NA	TGTGCCAGCAGTGCATCTTATAGGGACAGGGGGGACATTCAGTACTTC	CASSASYRDRGDIQYF
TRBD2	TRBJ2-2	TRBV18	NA	TGTGCCAGCTCCCGACCGGGACTAGGGTCGGCCGGGGAGCTGTTTTTT	CASSRPGLGSAGELFF
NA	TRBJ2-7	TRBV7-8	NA	TGTGCCAGCAGCCGAGGGACTCCGAGCTCCTACGAGCAGTACTTC	CASSRGTPSSYEQYF
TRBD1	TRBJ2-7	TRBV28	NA	TGTGCCAGCAGATATACAGGGGACGAGCAGTACTTC	CASRYTGDEQYF
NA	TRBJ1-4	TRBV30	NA	TGTGCCTGGAGTGTCGGGAATAATGAAAAACTGTTTTTT	CAWSVGNNEKLFF
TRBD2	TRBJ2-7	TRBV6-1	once	TGTGCCAGCAGTGCTGTCGGGAGGGCGGGAGACTACGAGCAGTACTTC	CASSAVGRAGDYEQYF
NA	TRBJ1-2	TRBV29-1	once	TGCAGCGTTGATGGGGGGGGAAGTGGGTATGGCTACACCTTC	CSVDGGGSGYGYTF
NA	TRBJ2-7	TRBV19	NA	TGTGCCAGTAGTATACGGGGGTCCTCCTACGAGCAGTACTTC	CASSIRGSSYEQYF
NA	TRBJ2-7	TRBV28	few	TGTGCCAGCACCTCAGGCGGGGACAGCCAATCCTACTACGAGCAGTACTTC	CASTSGGDSQSYYEQYF
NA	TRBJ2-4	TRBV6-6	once	TGTGCCAGCAGTTACCTCGAAGCAGCCAAAAACATTCAGTACTTC	CASSYLEAAKNIQYF
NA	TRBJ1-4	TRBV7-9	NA	TGTGCCAGCAGCTTAGTACATCCAAATGAAAAACTGTTTTTT	CASSLVHPNEKLFF
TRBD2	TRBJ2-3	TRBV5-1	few	TGCGCCAGCAGCTTGGTAGGCCTAGCGGGGACCCCCCAAGATACGCAGTATTTT	CASSLVGLAGTPQDTQYF
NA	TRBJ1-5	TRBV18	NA	TGTGCCAGCTCACGTACGACAGATAGCAATCAGCCCCAGCATTTT	CASSRTTDSNQPQHF